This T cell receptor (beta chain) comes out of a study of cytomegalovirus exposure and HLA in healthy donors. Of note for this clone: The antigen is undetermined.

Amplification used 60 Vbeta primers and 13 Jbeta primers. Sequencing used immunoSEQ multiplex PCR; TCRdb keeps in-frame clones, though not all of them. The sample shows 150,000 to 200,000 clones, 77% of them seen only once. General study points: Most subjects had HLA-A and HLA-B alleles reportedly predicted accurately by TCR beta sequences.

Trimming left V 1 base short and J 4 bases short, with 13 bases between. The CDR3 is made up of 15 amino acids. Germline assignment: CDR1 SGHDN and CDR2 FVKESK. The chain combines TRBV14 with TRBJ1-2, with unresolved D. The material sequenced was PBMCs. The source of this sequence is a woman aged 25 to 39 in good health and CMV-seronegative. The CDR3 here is CASSQVHSSFYGYTF. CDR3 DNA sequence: TGTGCCAGCAGCCAAGTACACAGCTCTTTCTATGGCTACACCTTC.